This entry features one T cell receptor (beta chain) sequence. This sample is drawn from a study of shared clonotypes between healthy human individuals. CD45RO negativity and positive selection for CCR7 defined naive CD8 cells, a population that excluded terminally differentiated effector memory CD45RA+ cells. Only in-frame clones appear in the TCRdb table, and some are missing; sequencing was by immunoSEQ multiplex PCR. This table holds fewer than 800,000 clones, roughly 94% found once. Trimming removed 2 bases from V and 3 bases from J; junction bases left unmatched: 9. The CDR3 is 16 amino acids. The germline V gene encodes CDR1 SEHNR and CDR2 FQNEAQ (reference sequence).

The chain has TRBV7-9 and TRBJ2-7; 8 bases line up with TRBD2. The sequence was obtained from a man aged 30 to 39 in good health. The sample taken for sequencing was naive CD8+ T cells sorted from blood. The chain's CDR3 is CASSLSSGDWVYEQYF. As DNA, the CDR3 is TGTGCCAGCAGCTTAAGTAGCGGGGATTGGGTCTACGAGCAGTACTTC.